The sequence of this T cell receptor beta chain was determined in a study of identifying expanded T cells in peripheral blood. The length of the CDR3 is 15 residues. Trimming removed 7 bases from V and 4 bases from J, with 18 bases in between. Germline lookup yields CDR1 LNHDA and CDR2 SQIVND (reference sequence). No infections or other immune events were documented during collection. Some clones are missing from TCRdb's copy, which holds only in-frame ones; the method was immunoSEQ multiplex PCR. Here the sample spans over 80,000 clones, 70% to 90% being singletons. As concerns this clone: The antigen remains undetermined.

Study conclusions and caveats: About 1.3 clones differed between technical replicates, versus 16.4 and 19 over time.

This TCR was sampled from a person between 18 and 75 years old in good health. The sample consisted of blood. J is TRBJ2-3 and V is TRBV19, with D perhaps matching TRBD2 (6 bases). CDR3 DNA sequence: TGTGCCAGTACTGAACTAGGCGGGAAAGCAGATACGCAGTATTTT. It specifies CASTELGGKADTQYF.